Below, 9 T cell receptor beta chains from the same sample are listed, as sequenced in a study of cytomegalovirus exposure and HLA in healthy donors. The study ran its PCR with 60 Vbeta and 13 Jbeta primers. Profiling relied on immunoSEQ multiplex PCR, and the TCRdb table lists in-frame clones only, not all of them. The table shows 180,000 or so clones, with around 80% occurring only once. Material for sequencing was PBMCs. The receptor set was obtained from a woman in her forties or fifties in good health and CMV-seropositive.

This chain uses TRBV5-6 with TRBJ2-7; 8 bases map to TRBD2. V lost 4 bases, J lost 7 bases, and 16 bases stayed unmatched. Germline assignment: CDR1 SGHDT and CDR2 YYEEEE. The CDR3 spans 16 residues. In DNA, the CDR3 is TGTGCCAGCAGCAGGGTGGGAGCGGGAGATGCGGGGGAGCAGTACTTC. As protein: CASSRVGAGDAGEQYF.

V is TRBV5-1 and J is TRBJ2-7; D not resolved. Trimming pared 4 bases from V and 3 bases from J, leaving 14 bases between. The length of the CDR3 is 14 residues. CDR1 is SGHRS, CDR2 YFSETQ, per germline. This CDR3 is CASSPEALGYEQYF. CDR3 bases: TGCGCCAGCAGCCCCGAGGCCTTAGGCTACGAGCAGTACTTC.

The chain links TRBV29-1 to TRBJ2-3, with TRBD2 matching 7 bases. Germline values: CDR1 SQVTM, CDR2 ANQGSEA. This CDR3 region has 14 residues. V lost 6 bases to trimming and J lost 2 bases; unmatched junction nucleotides: 8. The CDR3 loop is CSVALGGDTDTQYF. The CDR3, as DNA: TGCAGCGTGGCTTTGGGGGGGGACACAGATACGCAGTATTTT.

V usage is TRBV19 and J usage is TRBJ1-4, with 9 bases fitting TRBD1. Germline V gives CDR1 LNHDA, CDR2 SQIVND (reference sequence). The CDR3 spans 15 residues. The V and J ends lost 3 bases and 4 bases, in that order; junction bases with no gene match: 3. CDR3 sequence reads: CASSIWDRDNEKLFF. CDR3 in DNA: TGTGCCAGTAGTATCTGGGACAGGGATAATGAAAAACTGTTTTTT.

The V call is TRBV19, the J call TRBJ2-7; tentatively, D is TRBD2 (7 bases). V gave up 5 bases and J gave up 5 bases, with 22 bases separating them. The CDR3 is 16 amino acids. The germline CDR1 and CDR2 sequences are LNHDA and SQIVND (reference sequence). The CDR3 loop reads CASSPRGGGTLNEQYF. Here the CDR3 DNA reads TGTGCCAGTAGTCCGAGGGGAGGGGGAACCCTCAACGAGCAGTACTTC.

The chain couples TRBV7-9 to TRBJ1-2; the D gene is possibly TRBD1 (5 bases). Trimming left V 0 bases short and J 7 bases short, with 9 bases between. In germline, CDR1 is SEHNR, CDR2 FQNEAQ (reference sequence). CDR3 size: 13 residues. CDR3 sequence: CASSLAEGRGYTF. CDR3 sequence (DNA): TGTGCCAGCAGCTTAGCGGAGGGGCGTGGCTACACCTTC.

The chain uses TRBV5-6 and TRBJ2-4, with D possibly being TRBD2 (5 bases). V lost 1 base, J lost 0 bases, and 14 bases lay in between. There are 17 residues in the CDR3. Germline CDR1 SGHDT, CDR2 YYEEEE. CDR3 region: CASSLMRGGLAKNIQYF. CDR3 nucleotides: TGTGCCAGCAGCTTGATGCGAGGAGGTCTAGCCAAAAACATTCAGTACTTC.

This chain joins TRBV2 and TRBJ1-4, with D possibly matching TRBD1 (6 bases). Trimming removed 11 bases from V and 14 bases from J, with 18 bases in between. The CDR3 contains 11 residues. CDR1 and CDR2 (germline): SNHLY, FYNNEI. The CDR3 protein is CALLSGGELFF. In DNA form, the CDR3 reads TGTGCCCTCCTCAGCGGGGGCGAGCTGTTTTTT.

This clone was recorded once. This sequence joins TRBV5-1 and TRBJ2-3; D not resolved. CDR3 length: 13 amino acids. With 4 bases removed from V and 0 bases from J, the gap between germline ends came to 6 bases. In germline, CDR1 is SGHRS, CDR2 YFSETQ. As DNA, the CDR3 is TGCGCCAGCAGCCTCCCTAGCACAGATACGCAGTATTTT. Translated, it gives CASSLPSTDTQYF. The complete variable domain, with remaining parts taken from reference TRBV5-1 and TRBJ2-3, reads KAGVTQTPRYLIKTRGQQVTLSCSPISGHRSVSWYQQTPGQGLQFLFEYFSETQRNKGNFPGRFSGRQFSNSRSEMNVSTLELGDSALYLCASSLPSTDTQYFGPGTRLTVL.